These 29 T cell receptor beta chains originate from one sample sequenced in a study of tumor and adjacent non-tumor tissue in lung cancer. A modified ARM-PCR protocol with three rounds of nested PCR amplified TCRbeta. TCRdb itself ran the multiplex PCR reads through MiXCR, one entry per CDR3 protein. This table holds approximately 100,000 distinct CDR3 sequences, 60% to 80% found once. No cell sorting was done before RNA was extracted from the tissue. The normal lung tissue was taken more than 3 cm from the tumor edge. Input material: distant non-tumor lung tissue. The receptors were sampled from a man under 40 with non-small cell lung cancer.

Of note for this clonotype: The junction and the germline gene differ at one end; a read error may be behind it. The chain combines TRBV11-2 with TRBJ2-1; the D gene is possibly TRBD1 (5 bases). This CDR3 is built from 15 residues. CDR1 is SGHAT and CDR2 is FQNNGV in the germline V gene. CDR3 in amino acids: CTSSYRWTDGNEQFF. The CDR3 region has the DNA TGTACCAGCAGCTACAGGTGGACCGACGGCAATGAACAGTTCTTC.

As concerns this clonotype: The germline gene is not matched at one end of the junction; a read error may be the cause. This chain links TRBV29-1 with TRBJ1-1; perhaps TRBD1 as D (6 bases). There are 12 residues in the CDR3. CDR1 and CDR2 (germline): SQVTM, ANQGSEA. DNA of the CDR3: TGCAGCATTGAAGGGGGAGGCACTGAAGCTTTCTTT. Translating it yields CSIEGGGTEAFF.

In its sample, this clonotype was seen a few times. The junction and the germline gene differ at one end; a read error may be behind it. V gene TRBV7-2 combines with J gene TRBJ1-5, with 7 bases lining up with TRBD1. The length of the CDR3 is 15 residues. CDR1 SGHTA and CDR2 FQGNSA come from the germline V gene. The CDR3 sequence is CASSLRQGRNQPQHF. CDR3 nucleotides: TGTGCCAGTAGCTTAAGACAGGGACGCAATCAGCCCCAGCATTTT.

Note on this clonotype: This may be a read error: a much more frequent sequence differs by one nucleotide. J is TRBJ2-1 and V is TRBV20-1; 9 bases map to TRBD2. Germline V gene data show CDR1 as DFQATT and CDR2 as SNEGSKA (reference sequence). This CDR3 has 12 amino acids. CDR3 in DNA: TGCAATGCTCCGACTAGCGGCAATGAGCAGTTCTTC. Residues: CNAPTSGNEQFF.

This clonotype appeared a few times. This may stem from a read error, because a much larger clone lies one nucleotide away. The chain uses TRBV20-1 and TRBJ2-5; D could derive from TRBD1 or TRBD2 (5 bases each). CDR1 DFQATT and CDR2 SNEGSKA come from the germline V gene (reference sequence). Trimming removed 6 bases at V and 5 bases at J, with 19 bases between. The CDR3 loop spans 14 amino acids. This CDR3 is CSAGVTWGRETQYF. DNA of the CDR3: TGCAGTGCCGGGGTGACATGGGGACGGGAGACCCAGTACTTC.

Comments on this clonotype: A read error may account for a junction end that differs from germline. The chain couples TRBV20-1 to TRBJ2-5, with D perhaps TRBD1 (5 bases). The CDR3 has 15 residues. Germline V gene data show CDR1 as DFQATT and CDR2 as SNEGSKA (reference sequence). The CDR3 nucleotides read TGCAGTGCTGAGAGTTCCGCAGGGTCAGTGGAGACCCAGCGCTTC. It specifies CSAESSAGSVETQRF.

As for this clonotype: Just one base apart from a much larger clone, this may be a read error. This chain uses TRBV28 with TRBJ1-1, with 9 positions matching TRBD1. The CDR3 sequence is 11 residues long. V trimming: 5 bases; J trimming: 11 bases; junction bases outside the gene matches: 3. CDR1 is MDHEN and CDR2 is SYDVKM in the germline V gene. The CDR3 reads CASSADRGAFF. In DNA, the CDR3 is TGTGCCAGCAGTGCCGACAGGGGGGCTTTCTTT. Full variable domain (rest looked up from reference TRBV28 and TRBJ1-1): DVKVTQSSRYLVKRTGEKVFLECVQDMDHENMFWYRQDPGLGLRLIYFSYDVKMKEKGDIPEGYSVSREKKERFSLILESASTNQTSMYLCASSADRGAFFGQGTRLTVV.

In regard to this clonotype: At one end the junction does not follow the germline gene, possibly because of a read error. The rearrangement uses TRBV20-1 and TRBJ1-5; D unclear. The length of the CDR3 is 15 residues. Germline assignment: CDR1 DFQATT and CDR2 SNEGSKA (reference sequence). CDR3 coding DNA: TGCAGTGCCGGAGACTGGGTGAAGAGCAATCAGCCTCAGCATTTT. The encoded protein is CSAGDWVKSNQPQHF.

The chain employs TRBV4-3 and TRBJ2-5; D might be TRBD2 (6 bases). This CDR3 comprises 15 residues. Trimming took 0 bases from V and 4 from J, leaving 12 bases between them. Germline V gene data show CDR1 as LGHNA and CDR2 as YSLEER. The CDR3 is CASSQEYGGLETQYF. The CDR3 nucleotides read TGCGCCAGCAGCCAAGAATACGGGGGATTAGAGACCCAGTACTTC.

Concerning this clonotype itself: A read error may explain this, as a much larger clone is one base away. DNA for the CDR3: TGCACCAGCAGCCAAGACAGGGGGCGCGAGCAGTACTTC. Encoded protein: CTSSQDRGREQYF. The rearrangement uses TRBV4-1 and TRBJ2-7; TRBD1 agrees at 10 bases. Per germline, CDR1 MGHRA and CDR2 YSYEKL. The CDR3 contains 13 residues.

CDR3: CAWSSKSGNTIYF. CDR3 nucleotides: TGTGCCTGGAGTTCTAAGTCTGGAAACACCATATATTTT. The chain is built from TRBV30 and TRBJ1-3; no clear D. Deletions cut 2 bases from V and 1 base from J, with 6 bases between. The CDR3 has 13 amino acids. Germline V CDR1 and CDR2: GTSNPN, SVGIG (reference sequence).

The CDR3 here is CSVETRARKTGELFF. The CDR3 DNA reads as TGCAGCGTTGAAACTAGGGCGAGAAAAACGGGGGAGCTGTTTTTT. The chain is built from TRBV29-1 and TRBJ2-2; possibly TRBD2 for D (5 bases). The CDR3 is 15 amino acids. V was clipped by 2 bases and J by 8 bases, with 18 bases between them. The germline V gene encodes CDR1 SQVTM and CDR2 ANQGSEA.

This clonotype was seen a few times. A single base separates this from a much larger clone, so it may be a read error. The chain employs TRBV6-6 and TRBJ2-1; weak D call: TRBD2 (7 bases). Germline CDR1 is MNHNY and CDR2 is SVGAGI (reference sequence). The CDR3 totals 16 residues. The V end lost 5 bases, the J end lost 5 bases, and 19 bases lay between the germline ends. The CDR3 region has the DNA TGTGCCAGCAGTCTTCTACAGGGAGGGTCCCACAATGAGCAGTTCTTC. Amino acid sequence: CASSLLQGGSHNEQFF.

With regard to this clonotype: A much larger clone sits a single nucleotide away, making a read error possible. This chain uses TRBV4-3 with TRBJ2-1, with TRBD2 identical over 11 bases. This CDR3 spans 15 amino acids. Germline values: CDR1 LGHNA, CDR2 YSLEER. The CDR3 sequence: CASSQTSGDYNGQFF. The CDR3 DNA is TGCGCCAGCAGCCAGACTAGCGGGGATTACAATGGGCAGTTCTTC.

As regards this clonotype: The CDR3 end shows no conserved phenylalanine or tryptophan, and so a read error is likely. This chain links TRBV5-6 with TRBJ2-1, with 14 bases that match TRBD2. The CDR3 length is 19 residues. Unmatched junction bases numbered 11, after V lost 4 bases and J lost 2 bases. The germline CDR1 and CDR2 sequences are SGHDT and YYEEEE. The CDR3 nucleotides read TGTGCCAGCAGCAGCTTACCGAGACTAGCGGGAGGGACCTACAATGAGCAGTTCATC. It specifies CASSSLPRLAGGTYNEQFI.

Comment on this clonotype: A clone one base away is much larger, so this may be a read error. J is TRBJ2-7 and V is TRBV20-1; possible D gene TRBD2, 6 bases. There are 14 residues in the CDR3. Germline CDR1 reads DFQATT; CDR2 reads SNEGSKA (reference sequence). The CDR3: CNARVGTSPYEQYF. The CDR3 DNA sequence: TGCAATGCTAGAGTCGGGACTTCTCCCTACGAGCAGTACTTC.

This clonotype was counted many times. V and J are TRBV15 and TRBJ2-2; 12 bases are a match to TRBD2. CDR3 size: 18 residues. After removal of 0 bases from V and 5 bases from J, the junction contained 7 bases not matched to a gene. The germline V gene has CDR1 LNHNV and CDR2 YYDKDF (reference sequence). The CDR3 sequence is CATSRDGTGTSGTGELFF. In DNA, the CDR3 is TGTGCCACCAGCAGAGATGGTACCGGGACTAGCGGGACCGGGGAGCTGTTTTTT. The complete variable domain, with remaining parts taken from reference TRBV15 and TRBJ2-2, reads DAMVIQNPRYQVTQFGKPVTLSCSQTLNHNVMYWYQQKSSQAPKLLFHYYDKDFNNEADTPDNFQSRRPNTSFCFLDIRSPGLGDTAMYLCATSRDGTGTSGTGELFFGEGSRLTVL.

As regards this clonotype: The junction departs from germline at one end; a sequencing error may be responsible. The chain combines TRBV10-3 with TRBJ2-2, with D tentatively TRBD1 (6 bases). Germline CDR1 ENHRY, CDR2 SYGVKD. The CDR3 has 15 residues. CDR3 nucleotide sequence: TGTGCCATCAGGAGGGGACATGGGGACACGGGGGAGCTGTTTTTT. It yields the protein CAIRRGHGDTGELFF.

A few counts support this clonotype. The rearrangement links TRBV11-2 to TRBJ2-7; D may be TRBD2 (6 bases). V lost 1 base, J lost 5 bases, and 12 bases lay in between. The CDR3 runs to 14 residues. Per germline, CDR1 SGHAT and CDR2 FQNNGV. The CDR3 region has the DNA TGTGCCAGCAGCTTAGCGCTAGCGAGACACGAGCAGTACTTC. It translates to CASSLALARHEQYF.

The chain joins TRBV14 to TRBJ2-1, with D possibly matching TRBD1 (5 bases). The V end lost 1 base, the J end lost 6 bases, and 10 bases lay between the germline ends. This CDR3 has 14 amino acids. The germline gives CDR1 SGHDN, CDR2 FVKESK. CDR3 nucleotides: TGTGCCAGCAGCCAAGCAGGGCTCAGCAATGAGCAGTTCTTC. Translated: CASSQAGLSNEQFF.

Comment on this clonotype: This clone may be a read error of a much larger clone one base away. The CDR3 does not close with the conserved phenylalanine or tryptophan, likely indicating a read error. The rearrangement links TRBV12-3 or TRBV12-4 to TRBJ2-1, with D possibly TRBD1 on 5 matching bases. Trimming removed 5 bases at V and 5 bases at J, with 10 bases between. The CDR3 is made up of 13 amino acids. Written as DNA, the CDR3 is TGTGCCAGCAGTGTAGGGGCAGACAATGAGCAGTTCCTC. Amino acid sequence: CASSVGADNEQFL.

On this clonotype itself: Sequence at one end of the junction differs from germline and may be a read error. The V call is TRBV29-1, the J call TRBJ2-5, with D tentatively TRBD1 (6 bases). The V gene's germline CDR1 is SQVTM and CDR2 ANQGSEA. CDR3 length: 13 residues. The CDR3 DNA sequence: TGCATCGTTGATCTGGCAGGGGCGGAGACCCAGTACTTC. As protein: CIVDLAGAETQYF.

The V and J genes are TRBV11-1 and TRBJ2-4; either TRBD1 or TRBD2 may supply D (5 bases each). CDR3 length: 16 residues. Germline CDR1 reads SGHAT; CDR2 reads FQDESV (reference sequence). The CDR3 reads CASAHSCRATKNIQYF. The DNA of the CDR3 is TGTGCTAGCGCCCACTCATGCAGGGCGACCAAAAACATTCAGTACTTC.

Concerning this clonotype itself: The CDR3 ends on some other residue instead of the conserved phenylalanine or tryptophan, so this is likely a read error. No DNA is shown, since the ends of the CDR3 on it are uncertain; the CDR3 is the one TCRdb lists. The CDR3 protein is CASSYSGENSPVHS. The chain employs TRBV6-5 and TRBJ1-6; the tabulated D call, TRBD1, remains unverified against the DNA. Termini included, the CDR3 measures 14 amino acids. Germline CDR1 reads MNHEY; CDR2 reads SVGAGI.

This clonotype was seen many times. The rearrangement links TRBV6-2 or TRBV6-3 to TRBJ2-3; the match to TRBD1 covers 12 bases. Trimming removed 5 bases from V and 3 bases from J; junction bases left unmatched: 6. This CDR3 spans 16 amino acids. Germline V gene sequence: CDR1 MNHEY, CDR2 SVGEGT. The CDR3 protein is CASSPRDRGRTDTQYF. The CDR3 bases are TGTGCCAGCAGTCCAAGGGACAGGGGGCGTACAGATACGCAGTATTTT.

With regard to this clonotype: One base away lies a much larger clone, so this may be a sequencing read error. CDR3 bases: TGTGGGGTGGGGATGGACTATAGCTACACCTTC. Its translation is CGVGMDYSYTF. The chain is built from TRBV28 and TRBJ1-2; no clear D gene. From germline, CDR1 is MDHEN and CDR2 SYDVKM. The length of the CDR3 is 11 residues.

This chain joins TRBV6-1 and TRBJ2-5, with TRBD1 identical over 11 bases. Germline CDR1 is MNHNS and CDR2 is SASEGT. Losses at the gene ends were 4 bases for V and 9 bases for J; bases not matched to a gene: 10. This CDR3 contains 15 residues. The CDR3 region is CASSAGTGGSAAQYF. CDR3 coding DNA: TGTGCCAGCAGTGCGGGGACAGGGGGTTCAGCGGCCCAGTACTTC.

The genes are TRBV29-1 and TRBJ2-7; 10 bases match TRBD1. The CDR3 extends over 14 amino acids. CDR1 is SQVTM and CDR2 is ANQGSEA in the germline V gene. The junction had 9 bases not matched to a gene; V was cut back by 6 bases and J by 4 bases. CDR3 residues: CSVGPGTGAYEQYF. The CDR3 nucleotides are TGCAGCGTGGGACCCGGGACAGGGGCGTACGAGCAGTACTTC.

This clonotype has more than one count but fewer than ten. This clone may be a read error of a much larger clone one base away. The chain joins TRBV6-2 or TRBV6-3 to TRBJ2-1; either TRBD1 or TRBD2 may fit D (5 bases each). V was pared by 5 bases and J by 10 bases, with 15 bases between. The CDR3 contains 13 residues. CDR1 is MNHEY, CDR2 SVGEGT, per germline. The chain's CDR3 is CASSHLGRKEQFF. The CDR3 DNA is TGTGCCAGCAGTCACCTGGGACGGAAGGAGCAGTTCTTC.